This T cell receptor (beta chain) was captured in a study of cytomegalovirus exposure and HLA in healthy donors. CDR3 length: 13 residues. V lost 10 bases and J 9 bases, leaving 19 bases between the germline ends. CDR1 is MNHEY and CDR2 is SMNVEV in the germline V gene (reference sequence). The PCR had 60 Vbeta and 13 Jbeta primers. Sequenced by immunoSEQ multiplex PCR; TCRdb stores in-frame clones only, minus some. Here the sample spans fewer than 150,000 clones, roughly 76% being singletons. This clone turned up a few times. The TCR sequence derives from a human donor in good health. The sample comprised PBMCs. The rearrangement joins TRBV27 to TRBJ2-1, with D maybe TRBD2 (6 bases). CDR3 protein: CATMFRTTGEQFF. Written as DNA, the CDR3 is TGTGCCACTATGTTTAGGACTACTGGTGAGCAGTTCTTC.